This TCR beta chain was captured in a study of CD4 T cells in relation to SARS-CoV-2 and coronaviruses. The table came from immunoSEQ multiplex PCR; TCRdb's copy has only in-frame clones and leaves some out. In the table there are around 20,000 clones, 60% to 80% of which are singletons. About this clone itself: Antigen: not known.

The unexposed donors gave CD4+ T cells in about 2011-2019, prior to COVID-19. Isolation of CD4+ T cells took place after about 9 days in culture. V lost 2 bases, J lost 0 bases, and 8 bases lay in between. CDR3 length: 14 amino acids. Germline V lookup: CDR1 GTSNPN, CDR2 SVGIG (reference sequence). This chain links TRBV30 with TRBJ1-5; D remains unclear. Sequencing was done on a sample of CD4+ T cells from PBMCs, cultured in vitro. The sequence derives from a human donor in good health. CDR3 sequence reads: CAWSLSYSNQPQHF. CDR3 DNA sequence: TGTGCCTGGAGTCTGTCGTATAGCAATCAGCCCCAGCATTTT. Full variable domain (outside the CDR3, taken from reference TRBV30 and TRBJ1-5): SQTIHQWPATLVQPVGSPLSLECTVEGTSNPNLYWYRQAAGRGLQLLFYSVGIGQISSEVPQNLSASRPQDRQFILSSKKLLLSDSGFYLCAWSLSYSNQPQHFGDGTRLSIL.